What follows are 15 T cell receptor beta chains derived from one specimen sequenced in a study of CD8+ T cells in alopecia areata. In each case, RNA was isolated and then reverse transcribed into cDNA as the sequencing template. Here immunoSEQ multiplex PCR was the method, and the copy in TCRdb shows in-frame clones only, minus some. In total the sample includes roughly 120,000 clones, none of them seen once. Sequencing was carried out using lesional skin. The receptors were sampled from a C3H/HeJ mouse with alopecia areata. For this strain, the MHC haplotype corresponds to H2-k.

This clone turned up a few times. TCRdb's protein sequence differs at residue 10 from the translated DNA; the protein presented here follows the DNA. Mouse germline and gene names are used. The read falls 3 residues short of the CDR3 end, and the missing part is taken from the germline J gene. V and J are TRBV13-3 and TRBJ1-6, with TRBD1 matching over 7 bases. TRBJ1-6 is given ORF status, its function remaining uncertain. Per germline, CDR1 NNHDY and CDR2 SYVADS. The V gene end was trimmed by 5 bases and the J gene end by 8 bases; junction bases not matched to a gene: 4. CDR3 length equals 13 residues. CDR3 amino acids: CASSPGTDSPLYF. CDR3 bases read: TGTGCCAGCAGCCCCGGGACAGATTCGCCC.

As concerns this clone: Gene and germline names: mouse. The observed sequence ends 4 residues before the CDR3 terminus, with the missing tail filled in from the germline J gene. J is TRBJ2-1 and V is TRBV13-1, with TRBD1 as a possible D gene (6 bases). Trimming shortened V by 2 bases and J by 0 bases, and 9 bases separated the two germline ends. This CDR3 comprises 15 residues. Germline V gene lookup returns CDR1 NSHNY and CDR2 SYGAGN. CDR3 loop: CASSEWDNNYAEQFF. The sequenced part of the CDR3 DNA is TGTGCCAGCAGTGAATGGGACAATAACTATGCT.

A few counts support this clone. Genes here carry mouse names. Read coverage stops 4 residues before the CDR3 terminus; the germline J gene supplies the remainder. V and J are TRBV19 and TRBJ2-3; 9 nucleotides line up with TRBD2. The CDR3 is made up of 16 amino acids. Germline loops: CDR1 FNHDT, CDR2 SITEND (reference sequence). The trim removed 2 bases at V and 0 bases at J, leaving 4 bases unmatched. The CDR3 loop is CASSIGGALSAETLYF. Partial CDR3 DNA: TGTGCCAGCAGTATTGGGGGGGCCCTTAGTGCAGAA.

This clone was detected many times. The listed genes are named as in mouse. The read finishes 4 residues shy of the CDR3 end, and the germline J gene is used to complete it. This rearrangement joins TRBV13-3 to TRBJ2-3; D perhaps matches TRBD1 (6 bases). The CDR3 is made up of 14 amino acids. Trimming pared 6 bases from V and 0 bases from J, leaving 11 bases between. Germline CDR1 is NNHDY and CDR2 is SYVADS. The CDR3 here is CASNPQGSAETLYF. Incomplete CDR3 DNA: TGTGCCAGCAACCCCCAGGGGAGTGCAGAA.

This clone was counted only a few times. The germline and genes are mouse ones. The sequence runs out 4 residues before the end of the CDR3; the remainder is reconstructed from the germline J gene. The chain has TRBV13-3 and TRBJ2-2, with 14 nucleotides matching TRBD2. CDR1 and CDR2 (germline): NNHDY, SYVADS. The CDR3 extends over 16 amino acids. V lost 5 bases to trimming and J lost 6 bases; unmatched junction nucleotides: 6. The DNA read from the CDR3 is TGTGCCAGCAGCCTCCGGGACTGGGGGGGCCCCGGG. This gives the protein CASSLRDWGGPG. Given in full, the CDR3 is CASSLRDWGGPGQLYF.

To note about this clone: Genes here carry mouse names. The CDR3 is cut off 4 residues early in the read; its end comes from the germline J gene. The rearrangement joins TRBV13-2 to TRBJ1-1; tentatively, D is TRBD1 (6 bases). The CDR3 loop spans 15 amino acids. Per the germline V gene, CDR1 is NNHNN and CDR2 is SYGAGS (reference sequence). The sequenced part of the CDR3 DNA is TGTGCCAGCGGTGACGTACTGGGGGGCCTGAGA. Its translation is CASGDVLGGLR. The whole CDR3 protein reads CASGDVLGGLREVFF.

On this clone: Mouse gene names apply. The CDR3 end is not reached by the read, which stops 4 residues before it; the germline J gene fills it in. This chain links TRBV13-3 with TRBJ2-4; 8 positions match TRBD2. CDR1 is NNHDY, CDR2 SYVADS, per germline. The CDR3 runs to 15 residues. The covered CDR3 bases are TGTGCCAGCAGTGATGGACTGGGGAGAGAGAAC. It yields the protein CASSDGLGREN. The full CDR3 is CASSDGLGRENTLYF.

Regarding this clone: Mouse gene names apply. The CDR3 here is CASGDALQDTQYF. The part of the CDR3 DNA that was read is TGTGCCAGCGGTGATGCACTGCAAGAC. This rearrangement joins TRBV13-2 to TRBJ2-5; D gene unclear. The read terminates 4 residues ahead of where the CDR3 ends, so the germline J gene completes it. Deletions cut 0 bases from V and 3 bases from J, with 5 bases between. Germline assignment: CDR1 NNHNN and CDR2 SYGAGS (reference sequence). CDR3 size: 13 residues.

This clone was counted a few times. Gene names denote mouse genes. The read finishes 4 residues shy of the CDR3 end, and the germline J gene is used to complete it. The V gene is TRBV13-3, the J gene TRBJ2-3, with TRBD1 matching 9 bases. The CDR3 totals 16 residues. Germline CDR1 reads NNHDY; CDR2 reads SYVADS. V lost 5 bases, J lost 0 bases, and 7 bases stayed unmatched. CDR3 region: CASSPGTGSSAETLYF. Incomplete CDR3 DNA: TGTGCCAGCAGCCCCGGGACAGGGTCTAGTGCAGAA.

This clone was detected a few times. Mouse germline and gene names are used. The read ends 4 residues early relative to the CDR3; the germline J gene fills the gap. V and J are TRBV13-3 and TRBJ2-1, with TRBD2 matching over 7 bases. From germline, CDR1 is NNHDY and CDR2 SYVADS. The CDR3 is 17 amino acids. V lost 3 bases, J lost 0 bases, and 9 bases stayed unmatched. The part of the CDR3 DNA that was read is TGTGCCAGCAGTGCTCGCCTGGGGGTCCTTAACTATGCT. Its translation is CASSARLGVLNYA. In full, the CDR3 reads CASSARLGVLNYAEQFF.

With respect to this clone: The listed genes are named as in mouse. The read comes to an end 4 residues before the CDR3 does, leaving the germline J gene to fill in the end. The chain joins TRBV14 to TRBJ1-2, with TRBD1 identical over 10 bases. Germline CDR1 and CDR2: SGHDT and FRDEAV. This CDR3 comprises 14 residues. The CDR3 spells CASSSGTGVPDYTF. Incomplete CDR3 DNA: TGTGCCAGCAGTTCCGGGACAGGGGTTCCC.

In regard to this clone: The genes and germline here are from mouse. The observed sequence ends 4 residues before the CDR3 terminus, with the missing tail filled in from the germline J gene. This chain uses TRBV14 with TRBJ2-5; 7 bases map to TRBD2. The length of the CDR3 is 15 residues. V lost 5 bases, J lost 0 bases, and 6 bases stayed unmatched. Germline CDR1 and CDR2: SGHDT and FRDEAV. CDR3 sequence: CASSTYWGNQDTQYF. Incomplete CDR3 DNA: TGTGCCAGCAGCACTTACTGGGGAAACCAAGAC.

This clone was detected a few times. Mouse gene names and germline throughout. The read finishes 4 residues shy of the CDR3 end, and the germline J gene is used to complete it. This sequence joins TRBV1 and TRBJ2-5; TRBD1 aligns across 9 bases. V was pared by 3 bases and J by 1 base, with 2 bases of the junction left unmatched. Germline loops: CDR1 NSQYPW, CDR2 LRSPGD (reference sequence). CDR3 length equals 15 residues. The CDR3 bases that were read are TGCACCTGCAGTGCTACAGGGGGCCACCAAGAC. Translated: CTCSATGGHQD. The full-length CDR3 reads as CTCSATGGHQDTQYF. Variable domain in full (rest from reference TRBV1 and TRBJ2-5): VTLLEQNPRWRLVPRGQAVNLRCILKNSQYPWMSWYQQDLQKQLQWLFTLRSPGDKEVKSLPGADYLATRVTDTELRLQVANMSQGRTLYCTCSATGGHQDTQYFGPGTRLLVL.

There are a few counts of this clone. TCRdb and the translated DNA give different amino acids at residue 13; the protein presented here is the one translated from the DNA. Mouse names are used for the genes. The CDR3 end is not reached by the read, which stops 3 residues before it; the germline J gene fills it in. The chain has TRBV1 and TRBJ1-6; 7 nucleotides line up with TRBD1. TRBJ1-6 is known as an ORF, though its function is uncertain. CDR1 is NSQYPW, CDR2 LRSPGD, per germline (reference sequence). The CDR3 runs to 16 residues. The V gene end was trimmed by 2 bases and the J gene end by 5 bases; junction bases not matched to a gene: 6. CDR3 DNA, as far as it was read: TGCACCTGCAGTGCAAACACAGGGGTTGATAATTCGCCC. Encoded protein: CTCSANTGVDNSP. The CDR3 in full is CTCSANTGVDNSPLYF.

This clone was observed many times. All gene names here are mouse names. The read ends 4 residues before the CDR3 terminus; that terminus is restored from the germline J gene. This sequence joins TRBV13-3 and TRBJ2-7, with D unclear. The CDR3 runs to 14 residues. Trimming took 0 bases from V and 2 from J, leaving 9 bases between them. Germline values: CDR1 NNHDY, CDR2 SYVADS. The CDR3 sequence is CASSDAQSPYEQYF. The DNA read from the CDR3 is TGTGCCAGCAGTGATGCACAGTCCCCCTAT.